Following are 5 T cell receptor beta chains from one sample sequenced in a study of T cell responses to AZD1222 COVID-19 vaccine. TCRdb keeps only in-frame clones here, not all; method: immunoSEQ multiplex PCR. Of approximately 160,000 clones detected, roughly 87% appear once; the ten largest clones hold 2.6%. Sequencing was performed on peripheral blood, taken on day 0 of AZD1222 vaccination. Receptor source: an adult in good health.

The chain couples TRBV19 to TRBJ1-2, with TRBD1 as a possible D gene (6 bases). The ends were cut back, 3 bases at V and 1 base at J, with 9 bases in the middle. This CDR3 has 14 amino acids. Germline V gene data show CDR1 as LNHDA and CDR2 as SQIVND (reference sequence). The CDR3 reads CASSIKQGNYGYTF. CDR3 sequence (DNA): TGTGCCAGTAGTATTAAACAGGGTAACTATGGCTACACCTTC.

The V call is TRBV28, the J call TRBJ1-3, with 8 bases identical to TRBD1. This CDR3 is 17 amino acids long. Germline V gene data show CDR1 as MDHEN and CDR2 as SYDVKM. The V gene end was trimmed by 4 bases and the J gene end by 0 bases; junction bases not matched to a gene: 8. The CDR3 DNA is TGTGCCAGCAGTTCTGGGACAGGTGCTCCCTCTGGAAACACCATATATTTT. Protein sequence: CASSSGTGAPSGNTIYF.

The chain has TRBV6-1 and TRBJ2-5, with D possibly being TRBD2 (7 bases). The CDR3 length is 16 residues. CDR1 and CDR2 (germline): MNHNS, SASEGT. Deletions cut 4 bases from V and 4 bases from J, with 19 bases between. DNA of the CDR3: TGTGCCAGCAGTGTGGGGGGCGGGAGAGCCGGAGAGACCCAGTACTTC. Its translation: CASSVGGGRAGETQYF.

The chain combines TRBV7-9 with TRBJ2-2; D is perhaps TRBD1 (5 bases). CDR1 and CDR2 from the germline V gene are SEHNR and FQNEAQ (reference sequence). This CDR3 comprises 16 residues. The V gene lost 5 bases and the J gene lost 4 bases, with 17 bases spanning the gap. In DNA, the CDR3 is TGTGCCAGCAGCCCCGGTCAACGGACACCCACCGGGGAGCTGTTTTTT. This codes for CASSPGQRTPTGELFF.

The chain joins TRBV9 to TRBJ1-5; D not resolved. This CDR3 contains 14 residues. V was trimmed by 4 bases and J by 1 base, leaving 9 bases between them. CDR1 SGDLS and CDR2 YYNGEE come from the germline V gene. Here the CDR3 DNA reads TGTGCCAGCAGCCTCGGAACAAGCAATCAGCCCCAGCATTTT. Translated: CASSLGTSNQPQHF.